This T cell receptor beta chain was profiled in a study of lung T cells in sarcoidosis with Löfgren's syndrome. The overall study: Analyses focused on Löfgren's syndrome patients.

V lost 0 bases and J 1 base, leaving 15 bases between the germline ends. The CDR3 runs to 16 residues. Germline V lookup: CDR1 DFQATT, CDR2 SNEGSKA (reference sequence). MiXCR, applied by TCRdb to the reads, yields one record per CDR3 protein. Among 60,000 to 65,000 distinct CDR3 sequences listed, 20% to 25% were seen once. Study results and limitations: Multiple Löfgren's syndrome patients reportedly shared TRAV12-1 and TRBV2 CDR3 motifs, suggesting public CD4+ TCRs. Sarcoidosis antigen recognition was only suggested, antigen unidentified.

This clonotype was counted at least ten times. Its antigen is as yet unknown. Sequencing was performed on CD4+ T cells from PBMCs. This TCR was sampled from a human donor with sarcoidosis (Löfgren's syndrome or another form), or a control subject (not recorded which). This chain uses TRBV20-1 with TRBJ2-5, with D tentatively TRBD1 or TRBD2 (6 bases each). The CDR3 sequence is CSARDPTGAAQETQYF. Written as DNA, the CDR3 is TGCAGTGCTAGAGATCCAACGGGGGCCGCCCAAGAGACCCAGTACTTC.